The clone carrying this TCR gamma chain was seen repeatedly, ten times or more. With a far larger clone one base away, a read error is the likely cause. TRG and TRD sequences were obtained from every sorted gammadelta sample. TCRdb reran clone calling via CATT on the multiplex PCR reads. The sample gives tens of thousands of gamma-chain clones, under 3% of which show up once; 30% to 35% is in the top ten. This sample was taken from a study of γδ T cells in repeated Plasmodium falciparum infection. The sequencing sample was made of gamma-delta T cells from blood. This clonotype originated in a pool of human donors (malaria-infected and uninfected, not separated).

The chain's CDR3 is CALREASLPYYKKLF. As DNA, the CDR3 is TGTGCCTTGCGGGAGGCAAGCCTCCCTTATTATAAGAAACTCTTT. The chain carries TRGV9 and TRGJ1 or TRGJ2. The CDR3 length is 15 residues. In germline, CDR1 is GITISATS, CDR2 ISYDGTV (reference sequence).